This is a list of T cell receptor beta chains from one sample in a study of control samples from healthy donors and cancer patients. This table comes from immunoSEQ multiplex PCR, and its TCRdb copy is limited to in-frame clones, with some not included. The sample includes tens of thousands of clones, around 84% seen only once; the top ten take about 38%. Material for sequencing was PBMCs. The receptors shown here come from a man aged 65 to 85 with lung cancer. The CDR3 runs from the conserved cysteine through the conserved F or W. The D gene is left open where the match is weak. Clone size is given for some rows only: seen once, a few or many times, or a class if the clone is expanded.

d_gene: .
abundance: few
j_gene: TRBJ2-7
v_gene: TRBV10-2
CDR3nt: TGCGCCAGCAGTACCCACCGGGGTAATAAACGTTACGAGCAGTACTTC
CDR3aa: CASSTHRGNKRYEQYF

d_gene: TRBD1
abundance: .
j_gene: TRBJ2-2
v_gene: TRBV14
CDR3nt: TGTGCCAGCAGCAAGGACAGGGGCGGCGGGGAGCTGTTTTTT
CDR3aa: CASSKDRGGGELFF

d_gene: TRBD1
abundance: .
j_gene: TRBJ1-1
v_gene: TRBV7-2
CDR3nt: TGTGCCAGCAGCTTAGGCCCAGGGGGGACTGAAGCTTTCTTT
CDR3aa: CASSLGPGGTEAFF

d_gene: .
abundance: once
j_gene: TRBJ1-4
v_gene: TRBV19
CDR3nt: TGTGCAGTCCAAAGGACAACTAATGAAAAACTGTTTTTT
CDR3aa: CAVQRTTNEKLFF

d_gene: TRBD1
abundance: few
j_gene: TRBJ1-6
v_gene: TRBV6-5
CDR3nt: TGTGCCAGCTTAGTAGGACAGGAGTTTAATTCACCCCTCCACTTT
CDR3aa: CASLVGQEFNSPLHF

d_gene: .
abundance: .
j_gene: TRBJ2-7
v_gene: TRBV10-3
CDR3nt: TGTGCCATCAGTGAGGTGAGCGGCAGGGGCTACGAGCAGTACTTC
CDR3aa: CAISEVSGRGYEQYF

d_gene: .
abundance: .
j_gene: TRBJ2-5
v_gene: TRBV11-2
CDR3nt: TGTGCCAGCAGCCGGGCCCAGACCCAGTACTTC
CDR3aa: CASSRAQTQYF

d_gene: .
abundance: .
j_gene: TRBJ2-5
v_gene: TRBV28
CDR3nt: TGTGCCAGCCGAAAAGGGGGGGGAGAGACCCAGTACTTC
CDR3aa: CASRKGGGETQYF

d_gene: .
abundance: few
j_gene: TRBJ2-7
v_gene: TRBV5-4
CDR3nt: TGTGCCAGCAGCTCGGACGGGGCCTTGACCTACGAGCAGTACTTC
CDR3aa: CASSSDGALTYEQYF

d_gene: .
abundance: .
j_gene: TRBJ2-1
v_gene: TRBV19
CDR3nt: TGTGCCAGTAGTCCCGGGACATCGAGGGAGCAGTTCTTC
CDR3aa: CASSPGTSREQFF

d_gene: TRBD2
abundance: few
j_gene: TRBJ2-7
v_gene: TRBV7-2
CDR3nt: TGTGCCAGCAGCTTAATATTATGGTCTAGCGGGAACTCCTACGAGCAGTACTTC
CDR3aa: CASSLILWSSGNSYEQYF

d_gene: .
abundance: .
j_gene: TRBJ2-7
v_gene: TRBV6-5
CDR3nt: TGTGCCAGCAGCCTCGACCACTCCTACGAGCAGTACTTC
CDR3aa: CASSLDHSYEQYF

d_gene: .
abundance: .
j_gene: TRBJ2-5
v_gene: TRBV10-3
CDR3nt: TGTGCCATCAGTGAGTCTCTGGGAGTAGGGGAGACCCAGTACTTC
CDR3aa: CAISESLGVGETQYF

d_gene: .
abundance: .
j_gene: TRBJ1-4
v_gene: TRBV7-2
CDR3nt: TGTGCCAGCAGCTTACGGGTAACTAATGAAAAACTGTTTTTT
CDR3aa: CASSLRVTNEKLFF

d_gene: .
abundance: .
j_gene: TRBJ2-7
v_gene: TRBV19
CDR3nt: TGTGCCAGTAGTGCCCACAGTAGGAGCTCCTACGAGCAGTACTTC
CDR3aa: CASSAHSRSSYEQYF

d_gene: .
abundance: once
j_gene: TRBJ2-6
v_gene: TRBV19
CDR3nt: TGTGCCAGTAGTATTTCCCGGGGGACTGGGGCCAACGTCCTGACTTTC
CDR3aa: CASSISRGTGANVLTF

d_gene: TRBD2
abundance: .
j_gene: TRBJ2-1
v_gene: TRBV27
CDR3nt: TGTGCCAGCAGTTTAAGGGCTAGCGGGGGATACAATGAGCAGTTCTTC
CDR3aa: CASSLRASGGYNEQFF

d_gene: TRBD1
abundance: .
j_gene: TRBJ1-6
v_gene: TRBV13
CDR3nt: TGTGCCAGCAGCTCAACAGGGGGAGGAAACTCACCCCTCCACTTT
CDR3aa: CASSSTGGGNSPLHF